The 32 T cell receptor beta chains listed next were all sequenced from one sample in a study of blood T cells in healthy people across ages. A J-beta primer mix and a sample-barcoded 5' primer were used in a second PCR of roughly 6 to 11 cycles. TCRdb reprocessed the 5' RACE reads with MiXCR, giving one entry per CDR3 protein. The sample records approximately 780,000 distinct CDR3 sequences, roughly 24% being singletons. These data were also filed under a second study, of T cells of mothers and their children.

Input material: blood. The receptor set was obtained from a boy between 10 and 17 years old in good health.

This clonotype has a single count. The chain is built from TRBV6-5 and TRBJ2-3; perhaps TRBD2 as D (7 bases). V lost 8 bases and J lost 2, with 14 bases in between. This CDR3 spans 14 amino acids. In germline, CDR1 is MNHEY, CDR2 SVGAGI. CDR3 amino acids: CASGGGGSTDTQYF. CDR3 sequence (DNA): TGTGCCAGCGGGGGCGGGGGATCCACAGATACGCAGTATTTT.

This clonotype was recorded many times. V gene TRBV12-3 or TRBV12-4 combines with J gene TRBJ1-1, with a tentative D call TRBD1 (5 bases). The germline V and J ends were trimmed by 8 bases and 1 base, with 11 bases remaining between them. The CDR3 covers 13 residues. CDR3 protein: CASLPGGNTEAFF. The CDR3 coding sequence is TGTGCCAGCCTTCCCGGGGGGAACACTGAAGCTTTCTTT.

This clonotype was found many times. The chain is built from TRBV5-1 and TRBJ2-5; D remains ambiguous. Germline CDR1 is SGHRS and CDR2 is YFSETQ. V gave up 3 bases and J gave up 2 bases, with 8 bases separating them. The CDR3 is 13 amino acids. The CDR3 sequence is CASSWRGQETQYF. In DNA, the CDR3 is TGCGCCAGCAGCTGGCGAGGTCAAGAGACCCAGTACTTC. Together with reference TRBV5-1 and TRBJ2-5, the CDR3 gives the full variable domain: KAGVTQTPRYLIKTRGQQVTLSCSPISGHRSVSWYQQTPGQGLQFLFEYFSETQRNKGNFPGRFSGRQFSNSRSEMNVSTLELGDSALYLCASSWRGQETQYFGPGTRLLVL.

The chain combines TRBV20-1 with TRBJ2-5; D may be TRBD1 or TRBD2 (5 bases each). The V gene lost 4 bases and the J gene lost 2 bases, with 14 bases spanning the gap. The CDR3 covers 14 residues. Germline V CDR1 and CDR2: DFQATT, SNEGSKA (reference sequence). CDR3: CSAILGTDQETQYF. DNA of the CDR3: TGCAGTGCTATCTTGGGGACGGATCAAGAGACCCAGTACTTC.

V usage is TRBV18 and J usage is TRBJ1-4; D is unresolved. Germline values: CDR1 KGHSH, CDR2 LQKENI. Trimming took off 2 bases at V and 3 bases at J, with 19 bases between the two ends. This CDR3 has 18 amino acids. CDR3 protein: CASSPNPKGATANEKLFF. For the CDR3, the DNA is TGTGCCAGCTCACCAAACCCCAAAGGTGCCACAGCTAATGAAAAACTGTTTTTT.

This chain links TRBV2 with TRBJ2-5, with 10 nucleotides matching TRBD1. Germline values: CDR1 SNHLY, CDR2 FYNNEI. V was clipped by 3 bases and J by 6 bases; unmatched bases: 4. This CDR3 contains 14 residues. The CDR3 region is CASSDRDRGQTQYF. The CDR3 bases are TGTGCCAGCAGTGACCGGGACAGGGGTCAGACCCAGTACTTC.

The V and J genes are TRBV29-1 and TRBJ2-5; TRBD2 agrees at 10 bases. The last part of the DNA fits TRBJ2-1 better; the J call may be wrong. This CDR3 is built from 14 residues. Germline CDR1 is SQVTM and CDR2 is ANQGSEA. The CDR3 spells CSSKSGGAYNEQFF. CDR3 sequence (DNA): TGCAGCTCAAAGAGCGGGGGGGCGTACAATGAGCAGTTCTTC.

This chain uses TRBV11-2 with TRBJ2-5, with D unclear. The DNA end favors TRBJ2-7, so the J call may be wrong. Looked up from germline, CDR1 is SGHAT and CDR2 is FQNNGV. The CDR3 is 13 amino acids. This chain's CDR3 is CASSLRSGDEQYF. In nucleotides, the CDR3 is TGTGCCAGCAGCCTCCGATCCGGCGACGAGCAGTACTTC.

J is TRBJ2-5 and V is TRBV12-3 or TRBV12-4; 8 nucleotides line up with TRBD1. After removal of 7 bases from V and 4 bases from J, the junction contained 5 bases not matched to a gene. CDR3 length: 13 residues. This CDR3 reads CASTQGARETQYF. CDR3 in DNA: TGTGCCAGCACCCAGGGGGCTCGAGAGACCCAGTACTTC.

At least ten counts were recorded for this clonotype. The chain has TRBV7-9 and TRBJ2-5; 8 bases fit TRBD2. The germline V gene has CDR1 SEHNR and CDR2 FQNEAQ (reference sequence). CDR3 length: 13 amino acids. Losses at the gene ends were 5 bases for V and 5 bases for J; bases not matched to a gene: 4. In nucleotides, the CDR3 is TGTGCCAGCAGCCAGCGGGGGTTTGAGACCCAGTACTTC. As protein: CASSQRGFETQYF.

A note on this clonotype: No conserved phenylalanine or tryptophan is present at the end of the CDR3, so a read error is the likely explanation. This sequence joins TRBV29-1 and TRBJ2-2; D unclear. Trimming removed 7 bases at V and 6 bases at J, with 18 bases between. The CDR3 loop spans 14 amino acids. Germline-derived CDR1 and CDR2 are SQVTM and ANQGSEA. CDR3: CSARRQGGAGELFS. Written as DNA, the CDR3 is TGCAGCGCACGACGGCAAGGTGGGGCCGGGGAGCTGTTTTCT.

This clonotype has a handful of counts. The chain recombines TRBV28 with TRBJ2-5, with TRBD1 matching over 9 bases. Judging by the DNA end, TRBJ2-7 fits better; the J call may be wrong. The CDR3 loop spans 14 amino acids. The germline gives CDR1 MDHEN, CDR2 SYDVKM. The CDR3 sequence: CASNKSGQGSEQYF. CDR3 DNA: TGTGCCAGCAATAAATCGGGACAGGGAAGCGAGCAGTACTTC.

This chain links TRBV5-1 with TRBJ2-1; D may be TRBD1 (6 bases). Germline V gene lookup returns CDR1 SGHRS and CDR2 YFSETQ. This CDR3 spans 13 amino acids. Trimming pared 4 bases from V and 4 bases from J, leaving 9 bases between. CDR3 sequence reads: CASSVDSYNEQFF. DNA of the CDR3: TGCGCCAGCAGCGTGGACAGTTACAATGAGCAGTTCTTC. The full variable domain, rest sourced from reference TRBV5-1 and TRBJ2-1, is KAGVTQTPRYLIKTRGQQVTLSCSPISGHRSVSWYQQTPGQGLQFLFEYFSETQRNKGNFPGRFSGRQFSNSRSEMNVSTLELGDSALYLCASSVDSYNEQFFGPGTRLTVL.

The V and J genes are TRBV5-1 and TRBJ2-6; TRBD1 aligns across 11 bases. In germline, CDR1 is SGHRS, CDR2 YFSETQ. The V and J ends lost 4 bases and 4 bases, in that order; junction bases with no gene match: 10. This CDR3 is built from 18 residues. The CDR3 loop reads CASSAGQGALLGANVLTF. In DNA, the CDR3 is TGCGCCAGCAGCGCAGGACAGGGGGCGCTCTTGGGGGCCAACGTCCTGACTTTC.

This sequence joins TRBV20-1 and TRBJ2-2; 7 positions match TRBD2. This CDR3 spans 17 amino acids. With V trimmed by 0 bases and J by 2 bases, 9 bases remained unmatched. Germline lookup yields CDR1 DFQATT and CDR2 SNEGSKA (reference sequence). Here the CDR3 DNA reads TGCAGTGCTAGAGATTTGGGGCTAGCGGAAAACACCGGGGAGCTGTTTTTT. It yields the protein CSARDLGLAENTGELFF.

This clonotype was observed a few times. This CDR3 reads CASDNSGAVVETQYF. The CDR3 nucleotides read TGTGCCAGCGACAATAGCGGGGCTGTCGTAGAGACCCAGTACTTC. The J gene is TRBJ2-5, the V gene TRBV7-8, with 8 nucleotides matching TRBD2. With V trimmed by 8 bases and J by 4 bases, 12 bases remained unmatched. Germline V CDR1 and CDR2: SGHVS, FQNEAQ. The CDR3 consists of 15 residues.

A few counts support this clonotype. The CDR3: CASSKDLVQGNYGYTF. Here the CDR3 DNA reads TGTGCCAGCAGCAAAGATTTGGTGCAGGGAAACTATGGCTACACCTTC. The chain uses TRBV21-1 and TRBJ1-2; whether TRBD1, the table's D call, matches the DNA was not checked. TRBV21-1 is a pseudogene segment. The CDR3 contains 16 residues.

The rearrangement uses TRBV7-9 and TRBJ2-5, with D perhaps matching TRBD1 (6 bases). Trimming took 4 bases from V and 4 from J, leaving 19 bases between them. Germline V gives CDR1 SEHNR, CDR2 FQNEAQ (reference sequence). CDR3 length equals 16 residues. The CDR3 DNA reads TGTGCCAGCAGCTCCCTTGGACAGAGAAGAAGAGAGACCCAGTACTTC. Protein sequence: CASSSLGQRRRETQYF.

This clonotype occurred a few times. One junction end does not reproduce the germline sequence, and a read error may be involved. V and J are TRBV5-1 and TRBJ2-2, with TRBD1 matching 9 bases. The CDR3 consists of 15 residues. The germline V gene encodes CDR1 SGHRS and CDR2 YFSETQ. CDR3 protein: CASSSDRGNTGELFF. CDR3 DNA: TGTGCCAGCAGCTCGGACAGGGGCAACACCGGGGAGCTGTTTTTT.

This clonotype has just one count. The V call is TRBV6-5, the J call TRBJ2-5, with TRBD1 matching over 7 bases. Matching the DNA end better, TRBJ2-1 makes the J call doubtful. The CDR3 covers 15 residues. The germline V gene has CDR1 MNHEY and CDR2 SVGAGI. The CDR3 DNA reads as TGTGCCAGCAGCCCTGAGGACAGGCCTACGGATGAGCAGTTCTTC. Amino acid sequence: CASSPEDRPTDEQFF.

The chain couples TRBV29-1 to TRBJ1-2; D gene unclear. This CDR3 is 11 amino acids long. The V end was cut by 6 bases, the J end by 8 bases, with 13 bases between. Germline values: CDR1 SQVTM, CDR2 ANQGSEA. This chain's CDR3 is CSVALRRGYTF. CDR3 DNA sequence: TGCAGCGTAGCCCTAAGGAGGGGCTACACCTTC.

The J gene is TRBJ2-1, the V gene TRBV6-5; D gene ambiguous. Gene TRBJ2-7 matches the end of the DNA better, so the J call may be wrong. The CDR3 length is 17 residues. Germline CDR1 is MNHEY and CDR2 is SVGAGI. This CDR3 reads CASSYRSQRTPSYEQYF. CDR3 nucleotides: TGTGCCAGCAGTTACCGGTCACAAAGGACCCCTTCCTACGAGCAGTACTTC.

The sample holds a few counts of this clonotype. V and J are TRBV14 and TRBJ1-2, with 7 positions matching TRBD1. Germline assignment: CDR1 SGHDN and CDR2 FVKESK. Trimming took 2 bases from V and 4 from J; bases not matched to a gene: 4. The CDR3 is 14 residues long. CDR3 amino acids: CASSQIRGPYGYTF. The DNA of the CDR3 is TGTGCCAGCAGCCAAATTAGGGGGCCCTATGGCTACACCTTC.

V usage is TRBV7-9 and J usage is TRBJ2-3; D is uncertain. The CDR3 contains 14 residues. The V and J ends lost 2 bases and 3 bases respectively, with 9 bases between them. The V gene's germline CDR1 is SEHNR and CDR2 FQNEAQ (reference sequence). This CDR3 reads CASSLSRTTDTQYF. The CDR3 DNA reads TGTGCCAGCAGCTTATCCCGTACGACAGATACGCAGTATTTT.

The V and J genes are TRBV25-1 and TRBJ2-3; D is ambiguous. Germline V gene lookup returns CDR1 MGHDK and CDR2 SYGVNS. The V end was cut by 0 bases, the J end by 0 bases, with 10 bases between. CDR3 length equals 16 residues. The CDR3 reads CASSEYPGSSTDTQYF. The CDR3 DNA follows: TGTGCCAGCAGTGAATATCCCGGTTCTAGCACAGATACGCAGTATTTT.

This clonotype was found a few times. The rearrangement links TRBV30 to TRBJ2-5, with 9 bases lining up with TRBD1. The CDR3 totals 14 residues. The germline V gene has CDR1 GTSNPN and CDR2 SVGIG (reference sequence). The V segment lost 7 bases and the J segment 1 base; nucleotides outside the gene matches: 7. CDR3 bases: TGTGCCTCCGGGACAGGGAGCGGCCAAGAGACCCAGTACTTC. Its protein is CASGTGSGQETQYF. The complete variable domain, with remaining parts taken from reference TRBV30 and TRBJ2-5, reads SQTIHQWPATLVQPVGSPLSLECTVEGTSNPNLYWYRQAAGRGLQLLFYSVGIGQISSEVPQNLSASRPQDRQFILSSKKLLLSDSGFYLCASGTGSGQETQYFGPGTRLLVL.

This chain links TRBV3-1 with TRBJ2-5; D is ambiguous. The length of the CDR3 is 14 residues. V lost 4 bases and J lost 5, with 14 bases in between. Germline V CDR1 and CDR2: LGHDT, YNNKEL (reference sequence). The chain's CDR3 is CASSRLPAPETQYF. In DNA form, the CDR3 reads TGTGCCAGCAGCCGCCTCCCCGCCCCGGAGACCCAGTACTTC.

The CDR3, as DNA: TGTGCCACCAGTGGCGACAGGCACGAGCAGTACTTC. This encodes CATSGDRHEQYF. The rearrangement uses TRBV24-1 and TRBJ2-7; D may be TRBD1 (6 bases). V was cut by 5 bases and J by 5 bases, with 9 bases left in between. CDR1 KGHDR and CDR2 SFDVKD come from the germline V gene. CDR3 size: 12 residues.

This chain joins TRBV20-1 and TRBJ1-5, with D unresolved. Looked up from germline, CDR1 is DFQATT and CDR2 is SNEGSKA (reference sequence). V was clipped by 5 bases and J by 2 bases, with 7 bases between them. The CDR3 length is 12 residues. This CDR3 reads CSARSGNQPQHF. CDR3 nucleotide sequence: TGCAGTGCTCGCTCCGGCAATCAGCCCCAGCATTTT.

This clonotype was picked up a small number of times. The chain has TRBV7-9 and TRBJ2-5, with D hard to call. Per the germline V gene, CDR1 is SEHNR and CDR2 is FQNEAQ (reference sequence). Trimming shortened V by 8 bases and J by 1 base, and 8 bases separated the two germline ends. The CDR3 extends over 12 amino acids. In DNA, the CDR3 is TGTGCCAGCCAAGGAGTCCAAGAGACCCAGTACTTC. Its translation is CASQGVQETQYF.

The chain couples TRBV28 to TRBJ2-1; D remains unclear. Trimming took 6 bases from V and 5 from J, leaving 14 bases between them. The CDR3 is 14 residues long. Germline loops: CDR1 MDHEN, CDR2 SYDVKM. The DNA for the CDR3 is TGTGCCAGCAGGAAACGCTTCTACCACAATGAGCAGTTCTTC. Amino acid sequence: CASRKRFYHNEQFF.

This clonotype was detected only a few times. The chain carries TRBV4-1 and TRBJ1-2; TRBD1 matches 7 bases. Germline assignment: CDR1 MGHRA and CDR2 YSYEKL. Unmatched junction bases numbered 9, after V lost 1 base and J lost 7 bases. This CDR3 has 15 residues. As DNA, the CDR3 is TGCGCCAGCAGCCAAGCCCGACAGGGAATTCCTGGCTACACCTTC. This codes for CASSQARQGIPGYTF.